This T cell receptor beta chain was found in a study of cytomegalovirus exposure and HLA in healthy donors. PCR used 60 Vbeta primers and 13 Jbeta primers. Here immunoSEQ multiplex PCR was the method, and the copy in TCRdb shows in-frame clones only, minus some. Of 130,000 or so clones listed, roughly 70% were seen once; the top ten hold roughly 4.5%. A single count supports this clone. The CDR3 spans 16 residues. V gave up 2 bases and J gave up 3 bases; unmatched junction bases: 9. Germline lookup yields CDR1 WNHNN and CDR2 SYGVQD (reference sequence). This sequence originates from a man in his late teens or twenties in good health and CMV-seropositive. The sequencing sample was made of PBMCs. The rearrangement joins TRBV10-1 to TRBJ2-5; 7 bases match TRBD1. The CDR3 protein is CASSEPRGQGEETQYF. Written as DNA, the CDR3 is TGCGCCAGCAGTGAGCCCCGGGGTCAGGGGGAAGAGACCCAGTACTTC.